This T cell receptor (beta chain) emerged from a study of cytomegalovirus exposure and HLA in healthy donors. Study-wide results and caveats: Some V segments, TRBV6-2 and TRBV6-3 among them, were indistinguishable and were therefore excluded. Across donors, most TCRs were seen rarely, yet some public ones were widespread. Researchers counted over 150 TCR beta chains as cytomegalovirus-associated.

60 Vbeta and 13 Jbeta primers were used in PCR. Repertoires were generated with immunoSEQ multiplex PCR, while TCRdb's copy carries only in-frame clones and drops some. Among 90,000 to 100,000 clones, about three quarters were seen once, and the ten largest hold roughly 6.9%. This clone has a single count. What it binds is unknown. Germline lookup yields CDR1 SGHNT and CDR2 YYREEE (reference sequence). Germline trimming cut 2 bases from V and 3 bases from J; bases unmatched to any gene: 4. This CDR3 has 15 amino acids. The sequence was obtained from a middle-aged man in good health and CMV-seropositive. The sample taken for sequencing was PBMCs. This rearrangement joins TRBV5-4 to TRBJ1-4; TRBD1 aligns across 7 bases. DNA for the CDR3: TGTGCCAGCAGCTTAAACAGGGGCGCTAATGAAAAACTGTTTTTT. Residues: CASSLNRGANEKLFF.